This passage covers 6 T cell receptor beta chains from one sample sequenced in a study of cytomegalovirus exposure and HLA in healthy donors. PCR primers comprised 60 Vbeta and 13 Jbeta primers. Some clones are missing from TCRdb's copy, which holds only in-frame ones; the method was immunoSEQ multiplex PCR. The sample has around 110,000 clones, around three quarters seen once; the top ten hold 7.5% to 9%. The sequenced material came from PBMCs. These receptors came from a man aged 25 to 40 in good health and CMV-seronegative.

This chain links TRBV11-2 with TRBJ2-2, with 9 bases that match TRBD1. V shed 5 bases and J 4 bases; nucleotides not matched to a gene: 8. Germline CDR1 SGHAT, CDR2 FQNNGV. CDR3 length: 16 amino acids. CDR3 sequence: CASSLPGQGFTGELFF. For the CDR3, the DNA is TGTGCCAGCAGCCTTCCAGGACAGGGGTTCACCGGGGAGCTGTTTTTT.

The genes are TRBV7-8 and TRBJ2-1; the match to TRBD2 covers 7 bases. The CDR3 consists of 16 residues. V lost 5 bases to trimming and J lost 5 bases; unmatched junction nucleotides: 12. Per the germline V gene, CDR1 is SGHVS and CDR2 is FQNEAQ. The CDR3 nucleotides read TGTGCCAGCAGCCACCGAACCGGGACTAAAAACAATGAGCAGTTCTTC. Amino acid sequence: CASSHRTGTKNNEQFF.

The chain is built from TRBV6-1 and TRBJ2-5, with 8 bases that match TRBD1. Germline trimming cut 4 bases from V and 3 bases from J; bases unmatched to any gene: 7. This CDR3 has 15 amino acids. Germline V gene lookup returns CDR1 MNHNS and CDR2 SASEGT. CDR3 region: CASSGGTGGKETQYF. The DNA for the CDR3 is TGTGCCAGCAGTGGAGGCACAGGGGGGAAAGAGACCCAGTACTTC.

A few counts support this clone. The chain employs TRBV28 and TRBJ1-2; D remains unclear. The CDR3 is made up of 12 amino acids. The germline V gene has CDR1 MDHEN and CDR2 SYDVKM. The ends were cut back, 10 bases at V and 8 bases at J, with 17 bases in the middle. The CDR3 loop is CAITRTGSGYTF. In DNA form, the CDR3 reads TGTGCCATCACGCGAACGGGTAGCGGCTACACCTTC.

The genes are TRBV7-3 and TRBJ2-5; 12 bases agree with TRBD1. The germline V gene has CDR1 SGHTA and CDR2 FQGTGA. V lost 3 bases, J lost 5 bases, and 4 bases stayed unmatched. The CDR3 sequence is 15 residues long. The CDR3 sequence is CASSLGTGGRETQYF. In DNA form, the CDR3 reads TGTGCCAGCAGCTTGGGGACAGGGGGCAGGGAGACCCAGTACTTC.

The chain couples TRBV5-1 to TRBJ2-6, with TRBD2 as a possible D gene (7 bases). V lost 1 base, J lost 0 bases, and 14 bases lay in between. Per germline, CDR1 SGHRS and CDR2 YFSETQ. The CDR3 contains 18 residues. The CDR3 nucleotides read TGCGCCAGCAGCTTGTTTCAGGGGACTAACTCTGGGGCCAACGTCCTGACTTTC. This translates into CASSLFQGTNSGANVLTF.